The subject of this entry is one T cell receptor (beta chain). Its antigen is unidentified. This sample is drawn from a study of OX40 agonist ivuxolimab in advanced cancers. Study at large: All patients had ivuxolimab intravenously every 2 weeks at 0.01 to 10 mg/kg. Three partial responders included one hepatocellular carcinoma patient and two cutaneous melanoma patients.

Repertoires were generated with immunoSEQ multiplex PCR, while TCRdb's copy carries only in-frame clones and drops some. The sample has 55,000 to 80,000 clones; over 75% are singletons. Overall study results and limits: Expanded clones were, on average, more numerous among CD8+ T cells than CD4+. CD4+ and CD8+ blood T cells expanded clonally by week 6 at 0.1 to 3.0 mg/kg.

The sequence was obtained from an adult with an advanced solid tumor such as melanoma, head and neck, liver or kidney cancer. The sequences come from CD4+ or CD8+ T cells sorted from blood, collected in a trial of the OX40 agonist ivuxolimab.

The CDR3 protein is CASSSRTSGSDTGELFF. CDR3 nucleotides: TGTGCCAGCAGCTCTCGGACTAGCGGGAGCGACACCGGGGAGCTGTTTTTT. J is TRBJ2-2 and V is TRBV13; TRBD2 matches at 13 bases. CDR1 is PRHDT, CDR2 FYEKMQ, per germline (reference sequence). This CDR3 is 17 amino acids long. Trimming cost V 4 bases and J 3 bases; bases outside gene matches: 5.